The 22 T cell receptor beta chains below come from one sample, sequenced in a study of human T cells and chemical hapten exposure. TCRdb re-derived calls from the RACE reads in MiXCR, one entry per CDR3 protein. The table lists about 82,000 distinct CDR3 sequences, about 10% of them singletons. Time point given: patch test 2, 6 weeks after DPC sensitization. Treatment defined: therapeutic diphenylcyclopropenone sensitization with weekly scalp DPC. Here the sequenced sample was whole blood, taken in connection with sensitization to the hapten diphenylcyclopropenone (DPC). All receptors come from a woman in her forties or fifties with alopecia areata. Some clones in this sample may be carry-over from other donors' samples.

The J gene is TRBJ2-2, the V gene TRBV5-4, with 9 bases fitting TRBD1. The CDR3 is 17 residues long. Trimming at V came to 2 bases and at J to 5 bases, leaving 10 bases not matched to a gene. Germline V gene data show CDR1 as SGHNT and CDR2 as YYREEE (reference sequence). The CDR3 nucleotides are TGTGCCAGCAGCTTAAAACAGGGGGCCGATCGAACCGGGGAGCTGTTTTTT. Translating gives CASSLKQGADRTGELFF. Drawing the rest from reference TRBV5-4 and TRBJ2-2, the complete variable domain is ETGVTQSPTHLIKTRGQQVTLRCSSQSGHNTVSWYQQALGQGPQFIFQYYREEENGRGNFPPRFSGLQFPNYSSELNVNALELDDSALYLCASSLKQGADRTGELFFGEGSRLTVL.

This clonotype was recorded a few times. The gene calls are TRBV14 and TRBJ2-5; D remains ambiguous. The V and J ends lost 0 bases and 1 base respectively, with 15 bases between them. The CDR3 is made up of 17 amino acids. Germline V gives CDR1 SGHDN, CDR2 FVKESK. This CDR3 reads CASSQDGRGWGQETQYF. The CDR3 DNA is TGTGCCAGCAGCCAAGATGGGCGTGGATGGGGCCAAGAGACCCAGTACTTC.

The chain couples TRBV4-1 to TRBJ2-3, with TRBD1 as a possible D gene (9 bases). Looked up from germline, CDR1 is MGHRA and CDR2 is YSYEKL. CDR3 size: 18 residues. The V end was cut by 2 bases, the J end by 4 bases, with 22 bases between. CDR3 region: CASSQRTGETGGADTQYF. CDR3 sequence (DNA): TGCGCCAGCAGCCAAAGGACAGGGGAGACGGGAGGGGCAGATACGCAGTATTTT.

This clonotype appeared many times. V usage is TRBV28 and J usage is TRBJ2-3, with 13 bases that match TRBD2. Germline values: CDR1 MDHEN, CDR2 SYDVKM. The CDR3 has 18 residues. Trimming at V came to 2 bases and at J to 8 bases, leaving 13 bases not matched to a gene. Here the CDR3 reads CASSLPRTSGRGPPTQYF. CDR3 bases: TGTGCCAGCAGTTTACCACGGACTAGCGGGAGAGGCCCCCCTACGCAGTATTTT.

This clonotype was seen a few times. The rearrangement links TRBV29-1 to TRBJ2-3, with D unresolved. This CDR3 contains 13 residues. V shed 6 bases and J shed 6 bases, with 16 bases lying between them. Germline V gene lookup returns CDR1 SQVTM and CDR2 ANQGSEA. This chain's CDR3 is CSVHTVLVDTQYF. The CDR3, as DNA: TGCAGCGTCCACACGGTCCTTGTGGATACGCAGTATTTT.

This clonotype was detected ten times or more. V and J are TRBV15 and TRBJ2-1, with D possibly being TRBD1 (5 bases). Germline V gives CDR1 LNHNV, CDR2 YYDKDF (reference sequence). V was clipped by 5 bases and J by 7 bases, with 15 bases between them. This CDR3 has 14 amino acids. CDR3 protein: CATSLSQGRNEQFF. The DNA of the CDR3 is TGTGCCACCAGCCTCTCGCAGGGAAGGAATGAGCAGTTCTTC.

The chain has TRBV28 and TRBJ2-1; 10 positions agree with TRBD2. V shed 2 bases and J 7 bases; nucleotides not matched to a gene: 8. The CDR3 is 16 residues long. Germline V lookup: CDR1 MDHEN, CDR2 SYDVKM. CDR3 sequence reads: CASSLSSSGSRNEQFF. CDR3 nucleotides: TGTGCCAGCAGTTTAAGTTCTAGCGGGAGCAGGAATGAGCAGTTCTTC.

The table lists this clonotype with many counts. This rearrangement joins TRBV4-2 to TRBJ2-5; D uncertain. Germline-derived CDR1 and CDR2 are LGHNA and YNFKEQ. V was pared by 3 bases and J by 1 base, with 6 bases between. The CDR3 covers 13 residues. The CDR3 nucleotides read TGTGCCAGCAGCCAGGGATTCCAAGAGACCCAGTACTTC. Translated: CASSQGFQETQYF.

This clonotype appeared a few times. The rearrangement uses TRBV7-2 and TRBJ2-2; TRBD2 aligns across 13 bases. This CDR3 spans 17 amino acids. V was clipped by 3 bases and J by 5 bases; unmatched bases: 6. Germline assignment: CDR1 SGHTA and CDR2 FQGNSA. CDR3 nucleotides: TGTGCCAGCAGCTTCCGAGGACTAGCGGGAGTTACCGGGGAGCTGTTTTTT. Protein: CASSFRGLAGVTGELFF.

Many counts were recorded for this clonotype. The CDR3 loop reads CASSAGGRSFPGANVLTF. CDR3 nucleotides: TGTGCCAGCAGCGCCGGGGGGCGCAGCTTCCCTGGGGCCAACGTCCTGACTTTC. V usage is TRBV11-3 and J usage is TRBJ2-6; D possibly corresponds to TRBD2 (7 bases). The CDR3 runs 18 residues. Trimming left V 5 bases short and J 2 bases short, with 19 bases between. Germline assignment: CDR1 SGHNT and CDR2 YENEEA.

There are a few counts of this clonotype. The gene calls are TRBV28 and TRBJ1-3, with 7 nucleotides matching TRBD1. From germline, CDR1 is MDHEN and CDR2 SYDVKM. The J segment lost 2 bases and the V segment lost 8 bases, leaving 3 bases of the junction unmatched. The CDR3 runs to 13 residues. The CDR3 loop reads CASARGPGNTIYF. The CDR3, as DNA: TGTGCCAGCGCAAGGGGGCCTGGAAACACCATATATTTT.

Only a few counts were recorded for this clonotype. The genes are TRBV30 and TRBJ1-5; no reliable D call. The V gene lost 0 bases and the J gene lost 0 bases, with 6 bases spanning the gap. In germline, CDR1 is GTSNPN, CDR2 SVGIG (reference sequence). The CDR3 loop spans 14 amino acids. The CDR3, as DNA: TGTGCCTGGAGTGTTGGGGATAGCAATCAGCCCCAGCATTTT. Translating it yields CAWSVGDSNQPQHF.

This clonotype was counted a few times. V is TRBV20-1 and J is TRBJ1-4, with D hard to call. Trimming left V 2 bases short and J 5 bases short, with 9 bases between. The CDR3 extends over 13 amino acids. From germline, CDR1 is DFQATT and CDR2 SNEGSKA (reference sequence). The chain's CDR3 is CSARPSANEKLFF. The DNA for the CDR3 is TGCAGTGCTAGACCCAGTGCAAATGAAAAACTGTTTTTT.

Many counts were recorded for this clonotype. The chain employs TRBV14 and TRBJ1-5, with a possible D match to TRBD1 (6 bases). Trimming removed 4 bases at V and 2 bases at J, with 27 bases between. CDR3 length: 20 amino acids. Germline values: CDR1 SGHDN, CDR2 FVKESK. The CDR3 DNA is TGTGCCAGCAGCCGACCCGATGACAGGCTTACCTGGGCGGGCAATCAGCCCCAGCATTTT. It is translated as CASSRPDDRLTWAGNQPQHF.

This clonotype is medium-sized (0.01 to 0.1%) in the sample. This rearrangement joins TRBV7-2 to TRBJ2-7; possible D gene TRBD1, 5 bases. The V end was cut by 4 bases, the J end by 3 bases, with 16 bases between. From germline, CDR1 is SGHTA and CDR2 FQGNSA. CDR3 size: 15 residues. CDR3 sequence reads: CASSSSAGNGYEQYF. The CDR3 region has the DNA TGTGCCAGCAGCTCCTCTGCAGGGAACGGCTACGAGCAGTACTTC.

This clonotype was counted ten times or more. This sequence joins TRBV7-9 and TRBJ2-7; D not resolved. Trimming stripped 1 base from V and 5 bases from J, with 6 bases between. The CDR3 runs to 12 residues. Germline values: CDR1 SEHNR, CDR2 FQNEAQ (reference sequence). The CDR3 loop reads CASSLGRNEQYF. In DNA form, the CDR3 reads TGTGCCAGCAGCTTAGGGCGTAACGAGCAGTACTTC.

This clonotype was observed many times. This chain connects TRBV6-1 to TRBJ1-5, with TRBD1 matching 8 bases. V was pared by 10 bases and J by 1 base, with 6 bases of the junction left unmatched. The CDR3 is 14 amino acids. CDR1 is MNHNS, CDR2 SASEGT, per germline. The CDR3 nucleotides are TGTGCCACCGGGGACAGGCGCAGCAATCAGCCCCAGCATTTT. Translated, it gives CATGDRRSNQPQHF.

The chain recombines TRBV6-2 or TRBV6-3 with TRBJ1-2; D is undetermined. Germline V gives CDR1 MNHEY, CDR2 SVGEGT. This CDR3 has 13 residues. The V gene lost 4 bases and the J gene lost 1 base, with 7 bases spanning the gap. CDR3 protein: CASSFTFNYGYTF. CDR3 DNA sequence: TGTGCCAGCAGTTTCACATTTAACTATGGCTACACCTTC.

This clonotype was observed many times. This chain uses TRBV28 with TRBJ1-3, with 7 bases aligning to TRBD1. The CDR3 sequence is 16 residues long. Per germline, CDR1 MDHEN and CDR2 SYDVKM. The V gene end was trimmed by 3 bases and the J gene end by 3 bases; junction bases not matched to a gene: 8. This CDR3 reads CASSFHRQGGGNTIYF. In DNA, the CDR3 is TGTGCCAGCAGTTTTCATCGACAGGGCGGTGGAAACACCATATATTTT.

Turning to this clonotype: A much larger clone lies a single base off, so this may be a read error. The J gene is TRBJ2-2, the V gene TRBV6-4; TRBD1 is a possible D gene (6 bases). The CDR3 has 18 residues. V dropped 4 bases and J dropped 3 bases, with 21 bases sitting between them. Germline V CDR1 and CDR2: MRHNA, SNTAGT. CDR3 loop: CASSAQGQGCWYTGELFF. CDR3 DNA: TGTGCCAGCAGTGCCCAGGGTCAGGGGTGCTGGTACACCGGGGAGCTGTTTTTT.

This clonotype was observed many times. This chain uses TRBV20-1 with TRBJ2-3, with no clear D. V was clipped by 3 bases and J by 0 bases, with 4 bases between them. Germline CDR1 and CDR2: DFQATT and SNEGSKA (reference sequence). The CDR3 has 12 residues. The CDR3 DNA sequence: TGCAGTGCTAGGCCAAGCACAGATACGCAGTATTTT. Translated, it gives CSARPSTDTQYF.

The chain has TRBV20-1 and TRBJ1-1; 7 bases map to TRBD1. The CDR3 spans 14 residues. CDR1 and CDR2 (germline): DFQATT, SNEGSKA (reference sequence). Trimming cost V 6 bases and J 5 bases; bases outside gene matches: 12. CDR3 in amino acids: CSAIDRALMTEAFF. Written as DNA, the CDR3 is TGCAGTGCAATAGACAGGGCTCTAATGACTGAAGCTTTCTTT.